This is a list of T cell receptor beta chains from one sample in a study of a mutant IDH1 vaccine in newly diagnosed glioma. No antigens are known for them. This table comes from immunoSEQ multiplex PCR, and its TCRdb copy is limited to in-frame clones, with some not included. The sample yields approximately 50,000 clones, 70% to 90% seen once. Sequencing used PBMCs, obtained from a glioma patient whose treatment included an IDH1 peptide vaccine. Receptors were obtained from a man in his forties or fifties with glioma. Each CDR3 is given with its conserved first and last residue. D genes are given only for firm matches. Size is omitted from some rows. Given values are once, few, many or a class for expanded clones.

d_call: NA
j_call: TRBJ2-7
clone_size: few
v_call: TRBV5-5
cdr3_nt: TGTGCCAGCAGCAACACGGGAGTAGGGTGGAGGCCTAACGAGCAGTACTTC
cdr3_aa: CASSNTGVGWRPNEQYF

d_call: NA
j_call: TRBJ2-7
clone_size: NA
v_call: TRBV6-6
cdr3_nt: TGTGCCAGCAGTTATAGGGCTTCCTACGAGCAGTACTTC
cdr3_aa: CASSYRASYEQYF

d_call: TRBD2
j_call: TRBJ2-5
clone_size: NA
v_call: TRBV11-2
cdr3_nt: TGTGCCAGCAGCTTAGGGACTAGCCGGGAGACCCAGTACTTC
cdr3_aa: CASSLGTSRETQYF

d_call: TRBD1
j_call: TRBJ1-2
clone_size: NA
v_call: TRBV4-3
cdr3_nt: TGCGCCAGCAGCCAAGAAACCCGACAGGGCCTTATTGATGGCTACACCTTC
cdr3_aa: CASSQETRQGLIDGYTF

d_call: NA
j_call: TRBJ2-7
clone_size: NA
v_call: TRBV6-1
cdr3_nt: TGTGCCAGCACGGACGGAGTCTACGAGCAGTACTTC
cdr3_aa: CASTDGVYEQYF

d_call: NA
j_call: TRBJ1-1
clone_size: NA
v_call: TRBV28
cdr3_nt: TGTGCCAGCAGTACGGCATACCACACTGAAGCTTTCTTT
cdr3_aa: CASSTAYHTEAFF

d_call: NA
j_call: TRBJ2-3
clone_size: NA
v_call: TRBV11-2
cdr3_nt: TGTGCCAGCAGTGGCTCCTTGGGAAGCACAGATACGCAGTATTTT
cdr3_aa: CASSGSLGSTDTQYF

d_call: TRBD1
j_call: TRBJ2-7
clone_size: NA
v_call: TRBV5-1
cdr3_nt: TGCGCCAGCAGCTTGGTTGTCACAGGGGTCGAGCAGTACTTC
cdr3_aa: CASSLVVTGVEQYF

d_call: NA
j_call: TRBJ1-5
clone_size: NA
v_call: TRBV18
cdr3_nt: TGTGCCAGCTCACGGGCAGGGGAGAGCAATCAGCCCCAGCATTTT
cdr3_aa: CASSRAGESNQPQHF

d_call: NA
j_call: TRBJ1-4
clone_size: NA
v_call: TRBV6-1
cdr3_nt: TGTGCCAGCAGTGAACAGGGAGGACGGGAAAAACTGTTTTTT
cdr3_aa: CASSEQGGREKLFF

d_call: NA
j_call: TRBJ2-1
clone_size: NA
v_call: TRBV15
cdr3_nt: TGTGCCACCAGCAGAGGGGCCCCGGCCCCCTACAATGAGCAGTTCTTC
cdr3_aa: CATSRGAPAPYNEQFF

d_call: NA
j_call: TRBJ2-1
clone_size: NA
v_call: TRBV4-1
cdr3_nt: TGCGCCAGCAGCCATGTCGGTGGAGAGCAGTTCTTC
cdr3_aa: CASSHVGGEQFF

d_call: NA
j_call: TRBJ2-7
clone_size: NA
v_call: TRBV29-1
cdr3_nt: TGCAGCGTTGTCGTGTACGAGCAGTACTTC
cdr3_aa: CSVVVYEQYF

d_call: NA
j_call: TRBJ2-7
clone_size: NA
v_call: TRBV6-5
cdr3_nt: TGTGCCAGCAGGGCCGGGACGGGAGCACCCTACGAGCAGTACTTC
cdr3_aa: CASRAGTGAPYEQYF

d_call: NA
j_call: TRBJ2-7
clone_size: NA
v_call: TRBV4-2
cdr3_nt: TGTGCCAGCAGCCAAGGCCTCCCCTACGAGCAGTACTTC
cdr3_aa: CASSQGLPYEQYF

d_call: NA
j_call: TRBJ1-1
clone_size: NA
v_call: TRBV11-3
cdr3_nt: TGTGCCAGCAGCTTGGACAGTACGAACACTGAAGCTTTCTTT
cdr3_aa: CASSLDSTNTEAFF

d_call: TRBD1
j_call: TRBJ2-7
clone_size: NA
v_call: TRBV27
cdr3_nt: TGTGCCAGCAGCCCTAGACAGGGGGAGCAGTACTTC
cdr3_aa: CASSPRQGEQYF

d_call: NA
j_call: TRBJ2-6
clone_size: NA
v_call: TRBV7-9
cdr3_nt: TGTGCCAGCACTGGGGCCAACGTCCTGACTTTC
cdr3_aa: CASTGANVLTF

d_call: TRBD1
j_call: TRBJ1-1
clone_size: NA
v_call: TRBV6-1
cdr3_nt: TGTGCCACGGGGGCAGGGGGCGGGAACACTGAAGCTTTCTTT
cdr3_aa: CATGAGGGNTEAFF

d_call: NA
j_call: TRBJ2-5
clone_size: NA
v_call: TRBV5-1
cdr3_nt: TGCGCCAGCAGCGGGGGGGCCTCCGGGGGAGGAAAGACCCAGTACTTC
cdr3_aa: CASSGGASGGGKTQYF

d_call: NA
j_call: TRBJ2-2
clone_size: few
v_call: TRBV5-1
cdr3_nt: TGCGCCAGCAGCTTGTCTTGGGAGCTGTTTTTT
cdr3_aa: CASSLSWELFF

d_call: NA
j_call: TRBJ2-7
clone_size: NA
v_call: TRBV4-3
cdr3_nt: TGCGCCAGCAGCCGGAATTTACTGGAGACAGTGCAGCAGTACTTC
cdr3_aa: CASSRNLLETVQQYF

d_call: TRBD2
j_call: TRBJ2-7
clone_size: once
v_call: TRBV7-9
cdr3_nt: TGTGCCAGCAGCTCACATAGCGGGAGGGCCTACGAGCAGTACTTC
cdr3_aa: CASSSHSGRAYEQYF

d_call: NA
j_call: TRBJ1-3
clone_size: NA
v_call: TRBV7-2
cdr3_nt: TGTGCCAGCAGCTTCCAAGGCGGGAGCTCTGGAAACACCATATATTTT
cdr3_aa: CASSFQGGSSGNTIYF